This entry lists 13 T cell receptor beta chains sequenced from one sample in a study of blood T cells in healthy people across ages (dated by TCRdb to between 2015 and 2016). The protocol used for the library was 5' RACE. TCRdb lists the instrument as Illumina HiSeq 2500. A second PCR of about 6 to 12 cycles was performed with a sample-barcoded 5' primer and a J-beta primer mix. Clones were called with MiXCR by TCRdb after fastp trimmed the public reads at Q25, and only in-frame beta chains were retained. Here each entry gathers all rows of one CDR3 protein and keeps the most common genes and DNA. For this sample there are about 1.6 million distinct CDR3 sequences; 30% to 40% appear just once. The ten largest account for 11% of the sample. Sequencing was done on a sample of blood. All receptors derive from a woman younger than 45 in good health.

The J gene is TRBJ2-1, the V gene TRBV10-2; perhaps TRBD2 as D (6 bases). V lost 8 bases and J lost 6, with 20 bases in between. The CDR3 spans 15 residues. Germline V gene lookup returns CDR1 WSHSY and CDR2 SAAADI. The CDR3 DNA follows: TGCGCCAGCCACCTGGGGGGAAAGGGAGGCAATGAGCAGTTCTTC. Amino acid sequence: CASHLGGKGGNEQFF.

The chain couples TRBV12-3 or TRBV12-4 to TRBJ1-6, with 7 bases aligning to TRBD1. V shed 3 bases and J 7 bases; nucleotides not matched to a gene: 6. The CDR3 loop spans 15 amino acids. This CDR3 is CASSFDRVGNSPLHF. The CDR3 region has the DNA TGTGCCAGCAGTTTCGACAGGGTCGGAAATTCACCCCTCCACTTT.

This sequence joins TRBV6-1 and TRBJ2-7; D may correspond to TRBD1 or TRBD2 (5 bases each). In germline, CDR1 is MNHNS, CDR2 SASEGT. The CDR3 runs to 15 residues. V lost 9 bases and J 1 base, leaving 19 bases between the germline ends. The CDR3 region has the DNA TGTGCCAGTGAACGGGCAGGGAGCATTTCCTACGAGCAGTACTTC. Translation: CASERAGSISYEQYF.

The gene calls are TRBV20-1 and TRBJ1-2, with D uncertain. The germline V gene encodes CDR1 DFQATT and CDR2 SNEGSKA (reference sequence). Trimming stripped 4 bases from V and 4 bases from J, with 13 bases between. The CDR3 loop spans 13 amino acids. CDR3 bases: TGCAGTGCTATGGGCCCCCGGGGCTATGGCTACACCTTC. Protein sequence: CSAMGPRGYGYTF.

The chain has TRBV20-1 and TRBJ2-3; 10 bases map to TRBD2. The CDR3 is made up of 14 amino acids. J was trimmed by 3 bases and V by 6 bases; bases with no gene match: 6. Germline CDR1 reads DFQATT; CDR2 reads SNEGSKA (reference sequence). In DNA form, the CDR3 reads TGCAGTGCGGCGCAACTAGCGGGGACAGATACGCAGTATTTT. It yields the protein CSAAQLAGTDTQYF.

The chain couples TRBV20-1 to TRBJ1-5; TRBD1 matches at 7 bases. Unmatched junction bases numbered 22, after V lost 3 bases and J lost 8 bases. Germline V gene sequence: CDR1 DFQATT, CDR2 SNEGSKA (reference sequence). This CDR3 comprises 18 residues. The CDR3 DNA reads TGCAGTGCTAGTGGTGTGGCGGGCCAGGGGGAACTTTATGAGCCCCAGCATTTT. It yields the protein CSASGVAGQGELYEPQHF.

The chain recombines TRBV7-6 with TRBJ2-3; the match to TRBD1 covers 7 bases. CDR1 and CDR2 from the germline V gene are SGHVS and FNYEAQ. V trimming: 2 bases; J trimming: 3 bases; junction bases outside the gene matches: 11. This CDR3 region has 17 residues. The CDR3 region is CASSLLRSGGGTDTQYF. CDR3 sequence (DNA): TGTGCCAGCAGCTTACTGAGGTCAGGGGGTGGTACAGATACGCAGTATTTT.

CDR3 in DNA: TGCGCCAGCAGCTCGGGACAGCTAACGAACACCGGGGAGCTGTTTTTT. As protein: CASSSGQLTNTGELFF. V and J are TRBV5-1 and TRBJ2-2; 7 bases are shared with TRBD1. V shed 3 bases and J 0 bases; nucleotides not matched to a gene: 5. Germline V gene data show CDR1 as SGHRS and CDR2 as YFSETQ. This CDR3 has 16 residues.

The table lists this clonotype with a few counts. CDR3 DNA sequence: TGTGCCAGCACTCCCAATACAGGGGCTGAAGCTTTCTTT. It translates to CASTPNTGAEAFF. This chain joins TRBV3-1 and TRBJ1-1; the match to TRBD1 covers 7 bases. Trimming at V came to 7 bases and at J to 6 bases, leaving 8 bases not matched to a gene. CDR1 LGHDT and CDR2 YNNKEL come from the germline V gene (reference sequence). The CDR3 consists of 13 residues.

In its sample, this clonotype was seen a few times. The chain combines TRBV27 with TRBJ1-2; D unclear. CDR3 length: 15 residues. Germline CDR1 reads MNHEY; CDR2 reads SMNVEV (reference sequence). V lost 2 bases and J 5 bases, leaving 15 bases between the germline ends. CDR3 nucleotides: TGTGCCAGCAGTTTAACCCCCGAGCCCCCTTATGGCTACACCTTC. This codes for CASSLTPEPPYGYTF.

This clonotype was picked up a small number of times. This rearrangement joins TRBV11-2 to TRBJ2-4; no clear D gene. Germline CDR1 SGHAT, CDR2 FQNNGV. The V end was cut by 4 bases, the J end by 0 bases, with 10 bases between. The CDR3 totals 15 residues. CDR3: CASSSLMGAKNIQYF. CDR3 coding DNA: TGTGCCAGCAGCTCCCTAATGGGAGCCAAAAACATTCAGTACTTC.

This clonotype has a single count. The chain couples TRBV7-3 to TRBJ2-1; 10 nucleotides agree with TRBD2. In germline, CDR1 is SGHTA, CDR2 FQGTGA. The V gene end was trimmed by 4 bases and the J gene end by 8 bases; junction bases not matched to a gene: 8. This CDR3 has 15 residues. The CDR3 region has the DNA TGTGCCAGCAGCTACCGGGGACTAGCGTGGGATGAGCAGTTCTTC. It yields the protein CASSYRGLAWDEQFF.

The CDR3 DNA sequence: TGTGCCAGCAGTTACTCATGGCCAGCCAGGAACACTGAAGCTTTCTTT. Translated, it gives CASSYSWPARNTEAFF. The V and J genes are TRBV6-6 and TRBJ1-1; D gene uncertain. CDR1 is MNHNY, CDR2 SVGAGI, per germline (reference sequence). The CDR3 runs 16 residues. Trimming shortened V by 0 bases and J by 1 base, and 12 bases separated the two germline ends.